This passage covers 18 T cell receptor beta chains from one sample sequenced in a study of blood T cell repertoires in COVID-19. TCRdb keeps only in-frame clones here, not all; method: immunoSEQ multiplex PCR. This sample has 150,000 to 200,000 clones; approximately 83% occur once, and the top ten carry 8% to 10%. Sequencing was done on a sample of peripheral blood. The receptors shown here come from a man aged 45-65 years with active or convalescent COVID-19.

V gene TRBV24-1 combines with J gene TRBJ1-2, with D possibly being TRBD1 (6 bases). Trimming took off 7 bases at V and 2 bases at J, with 13 bases between the two ends. Per the germline V gene, CDR1 is KGHDR and CDR2 is SFDVKD. This CDR3 comprises 14 residues. CDR3 loop: CATSGRDNNYGYTF. The CDR3 nucleotides read TGTGCCACCAGCGGCCGGGACAACAACTATGGCTACACCTTC.

V gene TRBV9 combines with J gene TRBJ2-7; 11 nucleotides match TRBD1. The CDR3 runs 14 residues. V lost 4 bases to trimming and J lost 2 bases; unmatched junction nucleotides: 2. Germline values: CDR1 SGDLS, CDR2 YYNGEE. The CDR3 coding sequence is TGTGCCAGCAGCCCGGGACAGGGGGCCTACGAGCAGTACTTC. This gives the protein CASSPGQGAYEQYF.

In nucleotides, the CDR3 is TGTGCCAGCAGCCCGGGACTAGCGTTCGGGGAGCTGTTTTTT. Translated, it gives CASSPGLAFGELFF. V gene TRBV7-3 combines with J gene TRBJ2-2, with 10 positions matching TRBD2. The CDR3 spans 14 residues. Per germline, CDR1 SGHTA and CDR2 FQGTGA. V dropped 5 bases and J dropped 7; count of bases not matched to a gene: 4.

V is TRBV18 and J is TRBJ2-7; 9 bases line up with TRBD1. The V and J ends lost 5 bases and 3 bases, in that order; junction bases with no gene match: 5. CDR3 size: 14 residues. Germline loops: CDR1 KGHSH, CDR2 LQKENI. CDR3 bases: TGTGCCAGCTCAAGCTCGGGACAGGGCTACGAGCAGTACTTC. Its translation: CASSSSGQGYEQYF.

The rearrangement links TRBV2 to TRBJ1-6, with D uncertain. Germline V CDR1 and CDR2: SNHLY, FYNNEI. Between the trimmed V and J ends, which lost 8 bases and 8 bases, there was a span of 16 bases. There are 14 residues in the CDR3. As DNA, the CDR3 is TGTGCCAGCCGGCTACTATCGGGGTATTCACCCCTCCACTTT. It yields the protein CASRLLSGYSPLHF.

This clone was observed a handful of times. The chain has TRBV19 and TRBJ1-4, with D possibly matching TRBD1 (5 bases). The V and J ends lost 6 bases and 5 bases respectively, with 13 bases between them. Germline V gene data show CDR1 as LNHDA and CDR2 as SQIVND (reference sequence). The CDR3 is 14 amino acids. The CDR3 loop reads CASSKGLWNEKLFF. The CDR3 DNA sequence: TGTGCCAGTAGCAAGGGACTGTGGAATGAAAAACTGTTTTTT.

The chain joins TRBV18 to TRBJ2-1; TRBD2 matches 8 bases. Unmatched junction bases numbered 0, after V lost 5 bases and J lost 0 bases. The germline gives CDR1 KGHSH, CDR2 LQKENI. The length of the CDR3 is 14 residues. CDR3 residues: CASSSGSSYNEQFF. DNA for the CDR3: TGTGCCAGCTCAAGCGGGAGCTCCTACAATGAGCAGTTCTTC.

This chain links TRBV19 with TRBJ1-5; tentative D call: TRBD1 (6 bases). Germline V gene data show CDR1 as LNHDA and CDR2 as SQIVND (reference sequence). The CDR3 length is 15 residues. Trimming took 5 bases from V and 5 from J, leaving 16 bases between them. Here the CDR3 reads CASSLGHQGYQPQHF. In nucleotides, the CDR3 is TGTGCCAGTAGTCTCGGACACCAGGGGTATCAGCCCCAGCATTTT. The full variable domain, with the rest looked up from reference TRBV19 and TRBJ1-5, is DGGITQSPKYLFRKEGQNVTLSCEQNLNHDAMYWYRQDPGQGLRLIYYSQIVNDFQKGDIAEGYSVSREKKESFPLTVTSAQKNPTAFYLCASSLGHQGYQPQHFGDGTRLSIL.

The genes are TRBV7-9 and TRBJ2-7, with 9 bases fitting TRBD1. Trimming removed 5 bases from V and 4 bases from J; junction bases left unmatched: 6. Germline-derived CDR1 and CDR2 are SEHNR and FQNEAQ (reference sequence). There are 14 residues in the CDR3. This CDR3 is CASSQGQGAYEQYF. The CDR3, as DNA: TGTGCCAGCAGCCAGGGACAGGGCGCGTACGAGCAGTACTTC.

CDR3 protein: CASSQEIDRGISGNTIYF. The DNA of the CDR3 is TGTGCCAGCAGCCAAGAAATCGACAGGGGGATCTCTGGAAACACCATATATTTT. The chain joins TRBV4-2 to TRBJ1-3, with 9 bases aligning to TRBD1. V lost 0 bases to trimming and J lost 0 bases; unmatched junction nucleotides: 6. The CDR3 runs to 18 residues. The germline V gene encodes CDR1 LGHNA and CDR2 YNFKEQ.

In DNA form, the CDR3 reads TGTGCCAGCAGGGACAGGGACCAGCCCCAGCATTTT. Protein: CASRDRDQPQHF. This chain joins TRBV6-5 and TRBJ1-5; TRBD1 aligns across 8 bases. Germline V lookup: CDR1 MNHEY, CDR2 SVGAGI. V lost 6 bases and J lost 7; bases outside the gene matches: 2. The CDR3 is 12 residues long.

The genes are TRBV6-5 and TRBJ2-7; TRBD1 agrees at 11 bases. From germline, CDR1 is MNHEY and CDR2 SVGAGI. The CDR3 sequence is 15 residues long. V lost 5 bases and J lost 3; bases outside the gene matches: 6. CDR3 coding DNA: TGTGCCAGCAGTAGAATGGGACAGGGGGGCTACGAGCAGTACTTC. Its protein is CASSRMGQGGYEQYF.

The J gene is TRBJ1-3, the V gene TRBV19, with 8 bases fitting TRBD1. V gave up 6 bases and J gave up 2 bases; unmatched junction bases: 6. CDR3 length: 15 amino acids. Germline CDR1 and CDR2: LNHDA and SQIVND (reference sequence). The CDR3 protein is CASSLQGVTGNTIYF. The CDR3 nucleotides read TGTGCCAGTAGCCTACAGGGGGTAACTGGAAACACCATATATTTT.

The chain employs TRBV12-5 and TRBJ2-6; 9 positions match TRBD1. Germline CDR1 LGHNT, CDR2 FRNRAP. The CDR3 loop spans 16 amino acids. The V and J ends lost 5 bases and 3 bases, in that order; junction bases with no gene match: 5. CDR3 sequence (DNA): TGTGCTAGTGGTCCTAGGACAGGGGTTGGGGCCAACGTCCTGACTTTC. Its protein is CASGPRTGVGANVLTF.

This clone has a single count. This sequence joins TRBV5-1 and TRBJ2-1; 11 bases agree with TRBD2. The CDR3 extends over 18 amino acids. Looked up from germline, CDR1 is SGHRS and CDR2 is YFSETQ. V was clipped by 0 bases and J by 4 bases; unmatched bases: 9. The CDR3 region is CASSLAGPSGGKYNEQFF. In DNA form, the CDR3 reads TGCGCCAGCAGCTTGGCCGGGCCTAGCGGGGGGAAATACAATGAGCAGTTCTTC.

The J gene is TRBJ2-7, the V gene TRBV5-3, with D possibly TRBD2 on 6 matching bases. TRBV5-3 is an ORF, with its function uncertain. Trimming stripped 4 bases from V and 2 bases from J, with 13 bases between. The CDR3 is 14 amino acids. CDR3 in amino acids: CARSGRDCPYEQYF. CDR3 DNA: TGTGCCAGAAGCGGCCGGGACTGCCCCTACGAGCAGTACTTC.

This clone appeared once. The chain joins TRBV2 to TRBJ2-1; weak D call: TRBD2 (5 bases). This CDR3 contains 14 residues. CDR1 and CDR2 (germline): SNHLY, FYNNEI. Trimming removed 6 bases at V and 2 bases at J, with 11 bases between. The CDR3 here is CASRALAAYNEQFF. The CDR3 bases are TGTGCCAGCAGGGCGCTAGCCGCCTACAATGAGCAGTTCTTC.

The V call is TRBV5-1, the J call TRBJ2-2, with D possibly TRBD2 on 5 matching bases. Per the germline V gene, CDR1 is SGHRS and CDR2 is YFSETQ. The V end lost 0 bases, the J end lost 5 bases, and 11 bases lay between the germline ends. The CDR3 totals 15 residues. CDR3: CASSLVRTGTGELFF. CDR3 bases: TGCGCCAGCAGCTTGGTGCGGACGGGGACCGGGGAGCTGTTTTTT.